What follows is one TCR beta chain and its context. The sample originates from a study of T cell changes during pregnancy in multiple sclerosis. The CDR3 sequence is 17 residues long. Trimming at V came to 1 base and at J to 1 base, leaving 6 bases not matched to a gene. The assay was immunoSEQ multiplex PCR, and TCRdb's table has in-frame clones only and misses some. The repertoire holds 60,000 or so clones, with around nine tenths as singletons. The sequences come from peripheral blood, collected before pregnancy. This chain uses TRBV23-1 with TRBJ2-2, with 7 bases identical to TRBD1. TRBV23-1 belongs to the ORF category, with a function that is uncertain. The TCR was taken from a female donor with multiple sclerosis, enrolled in a pregnancy study. CDR3 nucleotides: TGCGCCAGCAGTCAATTTCCGAGGGGGCAGAACACCGGGGAGCTGTTTTTT. It codes for CASSQFPRGQNTGELFF.